One sample yielded the 29 T cell receptor beta chains listed below, sequenced in a study of blood T cells in healthy people across ages (dated by TCRdb to the mid-2010s). Library preparation employed 5' RACE. A second PCR of about 7 to 12 cycles was performed with a sample-barcoded 5' primer and a J-beta primer mix. Using fastp at Q25 and MiXCR, TCRdb reprocessed the public reads and kept productive beta chains. Identical CDR3 proteins give one entry, which carries the most common genes and DNA. In this sample the table shows 1.8 million or so distinct CDR3 sequences, about 39% of which occur a single time. The ten biggest clones cover approximately 22% of the sample. Sample: blood. These receptors were obtained from a human donor in good health.

The chain employs TRBV29-1 and TRBJ1-3; a weak D match, TRBD1 (5 bases). Trimming took 6 bases from V and 4 from J, leaving 10 bases between them. This CDR3 is 12 amino acids long. Germline loops: CDR1 SQVTM, CDR2 ANQGSEA. This chain's CDR3 is CSVGTGGNTIYF. The CDR3 DNA reads TGCAGCGTAGGGACTGGCGGAAACACCATATATTTT.

V is TRBV6-6 and J is TRBJ2-7; 8 bases match TRBD1. Germline V gene lookup returns CDR1 MNHNY and CDR2 SVGAGI (reference sequence). The CDR3 spans 14 residues. The ends lost 8 bases at V and 9 bases at J; junction bases unmatched: 15. The CDR3 DNA is TGTGCCAGCGCACCAATCGACAGGGGACGTATGCAGTACTTC. It codes for CASAPIDRGRMQYF.

The chain recombines TRBV5-1 with TRBJ1-6, with 7 bases aligning to TRBD1. V trimming: 5 bases; J trimming: 10 bases; junction bases outside the gene matches: 9. CDR3 length: 14 amino acids. Germline loops: CDR1 SGHRS, CDR2 YFSETQ. The chain's CDR3 is CASRLTGAHSPLHF. The CDR3 region has the DNA TGCGCCAGCAGACTTACAGGGGCCCACTCACCCCTCCACTTT.

V is TRBV20-1 and J is TRBJ2-1, with TRBD2 matching 12 bases. The CDR3 consists of 15 residues. V lost 1 base and J lost 8; bases outside the gene matches: 6. Germline V lookup: CDR1 DFQATT, CDR2 SNEGSKA (reference sequence). This CDR3 reads CSARVTSGGLDEQFF. The CDR3 nucleotides are TGCAGTGCTAGAGTGACTAGCGGGGGTCTTGATGAGCAGTTCTTC.

The rearrangement uses TRBV20-1 and TRBJ1-5; D ambiguous. Trimming took 1 base from V and 4 from J, leaving 8 bases between them. The CDR3 consists of 13 residues. The germline gives CDR1 DFQATT, CDR2 SNEGSKA (reference sequence). The CDR3 protein is CSARGLENQPQHF. CDR3 coding DNA: TGCAGTGCTAGAGGTTTGGAGAATCAGCCCCAGCATTTT.

The CDR3 reads CASSSGQGMSNQPQHF. DNA for the CDR3: TGTGCCAGCAGCTCGGGACAGGGGATGAGCAATCAGCCCCAGCATTTT. The V and J genes are TRBV7-8 and TRBJ1-5, with TRBD1 matching over 10 bases. This CDR3 contains 16 residues. The V segment lost 4 bases and the J segment 1 base; nucleotides outside the gene matches: 4. Germline loops: CDR1 SGHVS, CDR2 FQNEAQ.

The chain recombines TRBV12-3 or TRBV12-4 with TRBJ1-5; no firm D call. Trimming stripped 7 bases from V and 2 bases from J, with 15 bases between. The CDR3 totals 15 residues. CDR3 sequence: CASTMDWGGNQPQHF. CDR3 bases: TGTGCCAGCACTATGGACTGGGGAGGCAATCAGCCCCAGCATTTT.

A few counts support this clonotype. J is TRBJ1-4 and V is TRBV4-2; the D gene is possibly TRBD1 (6 bases). With 2 bases removed from V and 4 bases from J, the gap between germline ends came to 11 bases. Germline V lookup: CDR1 LGHNA, CDR2 YNFKEQ. This CDR3 comprises 15 residues. The CDR3 here is CASSQTTGYNEKLFF. CDR3 nucleotides: TGTGCCAGCAGCCAAACGACAGGTTATAATGAAAAACTGTTTTTT.

This clonotype was detected a few times. The V call is TRBV7-8, the J call TRBJ2-3; 7 nucleotides align to TRBD2. Germline CDR1 is SGHVS and CDR2 is FQNEAQ. Germline trimming cut 1 base from V and 2 bases from J; bases unmatched to any gene: 15. CDR3 length: 19 amino acids. The CDR3 region has the DNA TGTGCCAGCAGCTTAGGACGGGGGGTCCGCTACCTATTCACAGATACGCAGTATTTT. This codes for CASSLGRGVRYLFTDTQYF.

A few counts support this clonotype. In nucleotides, the CDR3 is TGTGCCACCAGTGATTTGCAGACGGAAGAGACCCAGTACTTC. Amino acid sequence: CATSDLQTEETQYF. The chain couples TRBV24-1 to TRBJ2-5; D remains ambiguous. This CDR3 has 14 residues. V was clipped by 0 bases and J by 3 bases, with 7 bases between them. Germline V gives CDR1 KGHDR, CDR2 SFDVKD.

The rearrangement links TRBV5-1 to TRBJ2-7; TRBD1 might be the D (5 bases). Gene TRBJ2-5 matches the end of the DNA better, so the J call may be wrong. The V gene's germline CDR1 is SGHRS and CDR2 YFSETQ. This CDR3 has 12 residues. The CDR3 here is CASSPPGKTQYF. DNA of the CDR3: TGCGCCAGCAGCCCTCCAGGGAAGACCCAGTACTTC.

V usage is TRBV12-3 or TRBV12-4 and J usage is TRBJ1-1; D might be TRBD1 (6 bases). This CDR3 comprises 14 residues. Trimming pared 7 bases from V and 6 bases from J, leaving 18 bases between. CDR3 loop: CASTQTGSWAEAFF. Here the CDR3 DNA reads TGTGCCAGCACCCAAACAGGGTCTTGGGCTGAAGCTTTCTTT.

This chain connects TRBV6-5 to TRBJ1-2, with TRBD1 matching over 8 bases. V lost 10 bases, J lost 4 bases, and 5 bases stayed unmatched. Germline V lookup: CDR1 MNHEY, CDR2 SVGAGI. The CDR3 spans 12 residues. The CDR3 spells CATSGGLYGYTF. The CDR3 DNA is TGTGCCACCTCAGGGGGCCTCTATGGCTACACCTTC.

V and J are TRBV11-3 and TRBJ2-7; D perhaps matches TRBD1 (5 bases). The length of the CDR3 is 14 residues. V was pared by 4 bases and J by 2 bases, with 12 bases between. The germline V gene encodes CDR1 SGHNT and CDR2 YENEEA. The CDR3 sequence is CASSSQDTPYEQYF. In DNA form, the CDR3 reads TGTGCCAGCAGCTCGCAGGACACCCCCTACGAGCAGTACTTC.

The chain carries TRBV5-6 and TRBJ2-7; D might be TRBD2 (6 bases). Germline assignment: CDR1 SGHDT and CDR2 YYEEEE. CDR3 length: 16 residues. Trimming left V 0 bases short and J 2 bases short, with 15 bases between. This CDR3 is CASSLDGGDLTYEQYF. Written as DNA, the CDR3 is TGTGCCAGCAGCTTGGATGGCGGGGACCTTACCTACGAGCAGTACTTC.

The V and J genes are TRBV6-1 and TRBJ1-5; 7 bases are a match to TRBD1. The J segment lost 7 bases and the V segment lost 6 bases, leaving 12 bases of the junction unmatched. CDR3 length equals 15 residues. Germline loops: CDR1 MNHNS, CDR2 SASEGT. In DNA form, the CDR3 reads TGTGCCAGCAGAGCCTTACAGGGGACGGGCCAGCCCCAGCATTTT. It encodes CASRALQGTGQPQHF.

This sequence joins TRBV7-2 and TRBJ2-4; 8 bases are shared with TRBD2. The J call may be wrong; the DNA end is better matched by TRBJ2-7. Per the germline V gene, CDR1 is SGHTA and CDR2 is FQGNSA. The CDR3 sequence is 15 residues long. The CDR3 spells CASSPVSSGIHEQYF. CDR3 nucleotides: TGTGCCAGCAGCCCCGTCAGTAGCGGGATCCACGAGCAGTACTTC.

This clonotype was seen a few times. CDR3 sequence reads: CSVGGGQGNVRTEAFF. CDR3 sequence (DNA): TGCAGCGTTGGAGGGGGACAGGGGAATGTTAGGACTGAAGCTTTCTTT. V and J are TRBV29-1 and TRBJ1-1, with 10 bases matching TRBD1. Looked up from germline, CDR1 is SQVTM and CDR2 is ANQGSEA. Trimming cost V 4 bases and J 5 bases; bases outside gene matches: 13. The CDR3 is made up of 16 amino acids.

This clonotype was seen more than once but under ten times. The chain carries TRBV6-2 or TRBV6-3 and TRBJ2-5; 7 bases are shared with TRBD2. From germline, CDR1 is MNHEY and CDR2 SVGEGT. Unmatched junction bases numbered 5, after V lost 8 bases and J lost 5 bases. The CDR3 has 12 residues. The CDR3 sequence: CASYSGAETQYF. CDR3 DNA sequence: TGTGCCAGCTACAGCGGGGCGGAGACCCAGTACTTC.

V is TRBV15 and J is TRBJ1-3; D is unclear. Germline V gives CDR1 LNHNV, CDR2 YYDKDF (reference sequence). V was shortened by 0 bases and J by 4 bases, with 10 bases between the two germline ends. The CDR3 runs 15 residues. CDR3 in amino acids: CATSRDGVPGNTIYF. The CDR3, as DNA: TGTGCCACCAGCAGAGATGGGGTCCCCGGAAACACCATATATTTT. Using reference TRBV15 and TRBJ1-3 for the parts outside the CDR3, the full variable domain is DAMVIQNPRYQVTQFGKPVTLSCSQTLNHNVMYWYQQKSSQAPKLLFHYYDKDFNNEADTPDNFQSRRPNTSFCFLDIRSPGLGDTAMYLCATSRDGVPGNTIYFGEGSWLTVV.

The genes are TRBV20-1 and TRBJ2-1; 10 bases are shared with TRBD2. CDR3 length: 15 amino acids. Germline V CDR1 and CDR2: DFQATT, SNEGSKA (reference sequence). The junction had 8 bases not matched to a gene; V was cut back by 5 bases and J by 4 bases. This CDR3 is CSAGPAGLAYNEQFF. For the CDR3, the DNA is TGCAGTGCTGGGCCGGCGGGACTAGCGTACAATGAGCAGTTCTTC.

The V and J genes are TRBV6-6 and TRBJ1-2; TRBD1 matches 7 bases. After removal of 5 bases from V and 4 bases from J, the junction contained 4 bases not matched to a gene. There are 13 residues in the CDR3. Germline CDR1 is MNHNY and CDR2 is SVGAGI (reference sequence). This chain's CDR3 is CASSHGTVYGYTF. CDR3 coding DNA: TGTGCCAGCAGTCACGGGACAGTCTATGGCTACACCTTC.

This clonotype occurred once. A much bigger clone sits one base away, suggesting this may be a read error. The V call is TRBV5-4, the J call TRBJ2-5; 9 bases align to TRBD2. The CDR3 sequence is 17 residues long. CDR1 and CDR2 (germline): SGHNT, YYREEE (reference sequence). CDR3 protein: CAGSISGGQFYQETQYF. The CDR3 DNA reads as TGTGCCGGCAGCATTAGCGGGGGCCAGTTTTACCAAGAGACCCAGTACTTC.

The chain is built from TRBV20-1 and TRBJ2-3; 7 nucleotides agree with TRBD2. Germline assignment: CDR1 DFQATT and CDR2 SNEGSKA (reference sequence). This CDR3 is 15 amino acids long. V gave up 4 bases and J gave up 4 bases; unmatched junction bases: 11. DNA of the CDR3: TGCAGTGCTACCCTAGGCGGGGGTCAGGCAGATACGCAGTATTTT. Encoded protein: CSATLGGGQADTQYF.

This clonotype was observed at least ten times. V is TRBV9 and J is TRBJ2-7, with D possibly matching TRBD1 (6 bases). Germline CDR1 SGDLS, CDR2 YYNGEE. V lost 1 base and J lost 7, with 21 bases in between. The CDR3 contains 16 residues. Here the CDR3 reads CASSVLAQGHLGEQYF. In nucleotides, the CDR3 is TGTGCCAGCAGCGTATTGGCCCAGGGACACCTGGGGGAGCAGTACTTC.

Only a few counts were recorded for this clonotype. The junction shows a germline mismatch at one end, possibly a read error. The V call is TRBV7-2, the J call TRBJ2-3, with no clear D. The length of the CDR3 is 14 residues. The germline V gene encodes CDR1 SGHTA and CDR2 FQGNSA. The CDR3 nucleotides read TGTGCCGGCAGCTTATGGGCTAGCACAGATACGCAGTATTTT. Encoded protein: CAGSLWASTDTQYF.

This rearrangement joins TRBV6-1 to TRBJ2-3; no firm D call. The V and J ends lost 2 bases and 12 bases respectively, with 15 bases between them. Germline V gene lookup returns CDR1 MNHNS and CDR2 SASEGT. The CDR3 is 13 amino acids. The CDR3 region is CASSESSVVAQYF. The CDR3 DNA reads TGTGCCAGCAGTGAATCTTCTGTGGTAGCTCAGTATTTT.

J is TRBJ2-5 and V is TRBV11-2; 12 bases fit TRBD2. The germline CDR1 and CDR2 sequences are SGHAT and FQNNGV. The CDR3 runs 15 residues. The ends lost 5 bases at V and 5 bases at J; junction bases unmatched: 6. The CDR3 DNA reads as TGTGCCAGCAGCACACTAGCGGGGGGAGCGGAGACCCAGTACTTC. This gives the protein CASSTLAGGAETQYF. Combining the CDR3 with reference TRBV11-2 and TRBJ2-5 gives the whole variable domain EAGVAQSPRYKIIEKRQSVAFWCNPISGHATLYWYQQILGQGPKLLIQFQNNGVVDDSQLPKDRFSAERLKGVDSTLKIQPAKLEDSAVYLCASSTLAGGAETQYFGPGTRLLVL.

The chain carries TRBV12-3 or TRBV12-4 and TRBJ2-7; D is unresolved. V was cut by 3 bases and J by 0 bases, with 12 bases left in between. The CDR3 spans 15 residues. The CDR3 nucleotides are TGTGCCAGCAGTTTTGGTGACGGCAGCTCCTACGAGCAGTACTTC. Translation gives CASSFGDGSSYEQYF.